This T cell receptor (beta chain) was recovered during a study of shared clonotypes between healthy human individuals. Germline V gives CDR1 SGHVS, CDR2 FQNEAQ. Trimming pared 5 bases from V and 5 bases from J, leaving 9 bases between. This CDR3 region has 12 residues. A word on this clone: No antigen is known for it.

Healthy adults negative for HIV, lacking recent acute infections or vaccinations, served as donors. The study, taken as a whole, reports: When compared with the clonotypes that were shared by all four sorted-subset donors, the non-shared clonotypes turned out to have lower generation probabilities. The sampled material consisted only of blood, and tissue repertoires are likely to differ.

Sequenced by immunoSEQ multiplex PCR; TCRdb stores in-frame clones only, minus some. The table shows 800,000 to 1,200,000 clones, with 75% to 85% occurring only once. This TCR came from a man younger than 35 in good health. Some clones in this sample may be carry-over from other donors' samples. The sample consisted of memory CD4+ T cells from PBMCs. The subset denotes: CD45RA-negative fraction. The chain combines TRBV7-8 with TRBJ1-1; D may be TRBD1 (5 bases). This chain's CDR3 is CASSRGGTEAFF. The CDR3 nucleotides are TGTGCCAGCAGCCGGGGGGGGACTGAAGCTTTCTTT.